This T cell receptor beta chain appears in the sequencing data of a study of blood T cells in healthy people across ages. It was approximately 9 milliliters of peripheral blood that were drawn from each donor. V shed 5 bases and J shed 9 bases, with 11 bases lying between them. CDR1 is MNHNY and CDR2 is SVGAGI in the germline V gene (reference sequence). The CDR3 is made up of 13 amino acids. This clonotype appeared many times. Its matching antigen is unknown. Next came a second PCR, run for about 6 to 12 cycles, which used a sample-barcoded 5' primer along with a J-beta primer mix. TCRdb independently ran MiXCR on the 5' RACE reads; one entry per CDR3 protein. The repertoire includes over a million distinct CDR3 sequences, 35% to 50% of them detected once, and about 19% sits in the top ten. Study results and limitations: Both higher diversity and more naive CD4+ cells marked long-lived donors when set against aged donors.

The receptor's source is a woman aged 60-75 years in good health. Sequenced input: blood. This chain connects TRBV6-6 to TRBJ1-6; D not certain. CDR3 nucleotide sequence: TGTGCCAGCAGTGATGACATCGGTTCACCCCTCCACTTT. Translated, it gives CASSDDIGSPLHF.